This T cell receptor (beta chain) was obtained from a study of T cell responses to AZD1222 COVID-19 vaccine. Regarding the study as a whole: Donors skewed white British and female; clonal diversity was possibly underestimated. The study reported that nearly half of spike-specific TCRs target unmutated variant regions. CD4 TCRs associated with vaccination spanned spike, dominating at 160-218 and 743-854.

Worth noting for this clone: What it binds is unknown.

This table comes from immunoSEQ multiplex PCR, and its TCRdb copy is limited to in-frame clones, with some not included. Of 70,000 to 100,000 clones in the sample, about 94% were seen once. This CDR3 is built from 14 residues. V was cut by 5 bases and J by 2 bases, with 10 bases left in between. Looked up from germline, CDR1 is SGHVS and CDR2 is FQNEAQ. The J gene is TRBJ1-5, the V gene TRBV7-8; TRBD1 might be the D (6 bases). The receptor's source is an adult who received the AZD1222 COVID-19 vaccine. This specimen consisted of peripheral blood, obtained 28 days after the second AZD1222 dose. The CDR3 nucleotides are TGTGCCAGCAGCCTCGGACAGCGCAATCAGCCCCAGCATTTT. The encoded protein is CASSLGQRNQPQHF.